This entry lists 12 T cell receptor beta chains sequenced from one sample in a study of Ad26.COV2.S vaccination and SARS-CoV-2 variants. Treatment indicated: roughly 18 received Ad26.COV2.S at low or high dose, single or two shots; several received placebo; per-sample allocation not given. Following the first vaccine or placebo injection, samples were taken on day 63. This table comes from immunoSEQ multiplex PCR, and its TCRdb copy is limited to in-frame clones, with some not included. Of more than 300,000 clones in the sample, around 84% were seen once. The sample was peripheral blood, taken in a trial of Ad26.COV2.S vaccine versus placebo. Source of these receptors: a person aged 18-65 years who received the Ad26.COV2.S COVID-19 vaccine or a placebo.

This clone has more than one count but fewer than ten. The chain has TRBV6-2 or TRBV6-3 and TRBJ2-7; 7 bases are shared with TRBD1. There are 12 residues in the CDR3. Germline trimming cut 6 bases from V and 3 bases from J; bases unmatched to any gene: 2. The germline gives CDR1 MNHEY, CDR2 SVGEGT. DNA for the CDR3: TGTGCCAGCAGCCGGACAGGCTACGAGCAGTACTTC. Encoded protein: CASSRTGYEQYF.

In nucleotides, the CDR3 is TGTGCCAGCAGCCCGGGGGACACGCCGCAAGAGACCCAGTACTTC. It is translated as CASSPGDTPQETQYF. J is TRBJ2-5 and V is TRBV5-4; D assignment may be TRBD1 or TRBD2 (6 bases each). V was cut by 4 bases and J by 2 bases, with 15 bases left in between. CDR3 size: 15 residues. Germline V gene lookup returns CDR1 SGHNT and CDR2 YYREEE (reference sequence).

This chain uses TRBV7-2 with TRBJ2-1; D unresolved. Per germline, CDR1 SGHTA and CDR2 FQGNSA. This CDR3 is built from 12 residues. Trimming cost V 2 bases and J 9 bases, with 8 bases left between them. The CDR3 sequence: CASSLLGIEQFF. As DNA, the CDR3 is TGTGCCAGCAGCTTATTAGGGATTGAGCAGTTCTTC.

This chain links TRBV11-2 with TRBJ1-2; D is possibly TRBD1 (5 bases). CDR3 size: 14 residues. The V gene lost 7 bases and the J gene lost 4 bases, with 16 bases spanning the gap. Germline-derived CDR1 and CDR2 are SGHAT and FQNNGV. CDR3 protein: CASTPGLRGYGYTF. The CDR3 DNA follows: TGTGCCAGCACCCCGGGCTTGAGGGGCTATGGCTACACCTTC. Full variable domain (missing parts from reference TRBV11-2 and TRBJ1-2): EAGVAQSPRYKIIEKRQSVAFWCNPISGHATLYWYQQILGQGPKLLIQFQNNGVVDDSQLPKDRFSAERLKGVDSTLKIQPAKLEDSAVYLCASTPGLRGYGYTFGSGTRLTVV.

This clone has just a few counts. This sequence joins TRBV18 and TRBJ1-5; maybe TRBD1 (5 bases). Germline CDR1 is KGHSH and CDR2 is LQKENI. Trimming took 2 bases from V and 2 from J, leaving 13 bases between them. The CDR3 runs 16 residues. The chain's CDR3 is CASSPTKEGGNQPQHF. The CDR3 DNA follows: TGTGCCAGCTCACCAACAAAGGAAGGGGGCAATCAGCCCCAGCATTTT.

The CDR3 region is CATREVASTDTQYF. The CDR3 nucleotides are TGTGCCACCAGGGAAGTCGCTAGCACAGATACGCAGTATTTT. V is TRBV15 and J is TRBJ2-3; D unclear. The CDR3 is 14 amino acids. Deletions cut 6 bases from V and 0 bases from J, with 10 bases between. CDR1 is LNHNV and CDR2 is YYDKDF in the germline V gene (reference sequence). The whole variable domain, filled in from reference TRBV15 and TRBJ2-3, reads DAMVIQNPRYQVTQFGKPVTLSCSQTLNHNVMYWYQQKSSQAPKLLFHYYDKDFNNEADTPDNFQSRRPNTSFCFLDIRSPGLGDTAMYLCATREVASTDTQYFGPGTRLTVL.

CDR3 DNA sequence: TGTGCCAGCAGTGTCACTAGCGGGGGGGCTAGTTACAATGAGCAGTTCTTC. This translates into CASSVTSGGASYNEQFF. The chain uses TRBV25-1 and TRBJ2-1; 13 bases fit TRBD2. There are 17 residues in the CDR3. V shed 4 bases and J 4 bases; nucleotides not matched to a gene: 7. The germline gives CDR1 MGHDK, CDR2 SYGVNS.

The rearrangement links TRBV6-2 or TRBV6-3 to TRBJ1-5; perhaps TRBD1 as D (6 bases). In germline, CDR1 is MNHEY, CDR2 SVGEGT. CDR3 length: 17 residues. With 0 bases removed from V and 4 bases from J, the gap between germline ends came to 16 bases. The DNA for the CDR3 is TGTGCCAGCAGTTACTCGAGATTCGGGACATCAAATCAGCCCCAGCATTTT. Translated: CASSYSRFGTSNQPQHF.

The rearrangement links TRBV7-9 to TRBJ2-1; D is unresolved. The CDR3 extends over 11 amino acids. Germline V gives CDR1 SEHNR, CDR2 FQNEAQ (reference sequence). V dropped 4 bases and J dropped 5 bases, with 3 bases sitting between them. The CDR3 DNA is TGTGCCAGCAGCTCAGACAATGAGCAGTTCTTC. It encodes CASSSDNEQFF.

This clone occurred once. The genes are TRBV18 and TRBJ1-1; tentative D call: TRBD1 (5 bases). This CDR3 is 12 amino acids long. Trimming took 2 bases from V and 5 from J, leaving 6 bases between them. The germline CDR1 and CDR2 sequences are KGHSH and LQKENI. This chain's CDR3 is CASSPRQTEAFF. CDR3 DNA sequence: TGTGCCAGCTCACCAAGACAGACTGAAGCTTTCTTT. Together with reference TRBV18 and TRBJ1-1, the CDR3 gives the full variable domain: NAGVMQNPRHLVRRRGQEARLRCSPMKGHSHVYWYRQLPEEGLKFMVYLQKENIIDESGMPKERFSAEFPKEGPSILRIQQVVRGDSAAYFCASSPRQTEAFFGQGTRLTVV.

As regards this clone: Other DNA sequences in the same sample also yield this CDR3. The rearrangement uses TRBV5-1 and TRBJ2-5; D is unresolved. V lost 0 bases to trimming and J lost 1 base, with 4 bases between them. Germline V gene sequence: CDR1 SGHRS, CDR2 YFSETQ. The CDR3 extends over 13 amino acids. The chain's CDR3 is CASSLGGQETQYF. CDR3 coding DNA: TGCGCCAGCAGCTTGGGGGGCCAAGAGACCCAGTACTTC.

The chain recombines TRBV11-2 with TRBJ1-1; D ambiguous. Per the germline V gene, CDR1 is SGHAT and CDR2 is FQNNGV. Trimming stripped 1 base from V and 0 bases from J, with 9 bases between. The CDR3 runs to 15 residues. Here the CDR3 reads CASSLVIDMNTEAFF. CDR3 coding DNA: TGTGCCAGCAGCTTAGTTATAGACATGAACACTGAAGCTTTCTTT.